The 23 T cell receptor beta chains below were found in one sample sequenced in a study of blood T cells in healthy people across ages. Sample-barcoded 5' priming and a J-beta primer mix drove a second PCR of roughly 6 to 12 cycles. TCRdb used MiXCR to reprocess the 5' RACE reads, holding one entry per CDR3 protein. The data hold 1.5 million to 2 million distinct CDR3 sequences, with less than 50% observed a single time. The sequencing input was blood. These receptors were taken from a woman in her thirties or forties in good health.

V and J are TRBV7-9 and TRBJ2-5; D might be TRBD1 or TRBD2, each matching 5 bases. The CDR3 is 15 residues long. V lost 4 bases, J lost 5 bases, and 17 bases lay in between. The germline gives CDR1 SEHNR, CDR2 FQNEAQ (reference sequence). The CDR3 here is CASSYRDRFTETQYF. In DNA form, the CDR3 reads TGTGCCAGCAGCTACCGGGACCGTTTTACGGAGACCCAGTACTTC.

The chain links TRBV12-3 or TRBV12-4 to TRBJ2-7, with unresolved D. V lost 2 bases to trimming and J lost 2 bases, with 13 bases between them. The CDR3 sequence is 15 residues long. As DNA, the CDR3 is TGTGCCAGCAGTTTATTCATTGGCAGAGCCTACGAGCAGTACTTC. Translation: CASSLFIGRAYEQYF.

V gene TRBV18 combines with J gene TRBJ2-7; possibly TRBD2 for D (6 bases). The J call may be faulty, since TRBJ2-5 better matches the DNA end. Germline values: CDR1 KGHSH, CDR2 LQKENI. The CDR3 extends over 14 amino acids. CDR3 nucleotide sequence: TGTGCCAGCTCAACCCAACTAGCTGGGTGGACCCAGTACTTC. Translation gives CASSTQLAGWTQYF.

CDR3 sequence reads: CASSFATQGRGYTF. The CDR3 nucleotides are TGTGCCAGCAGTTTTGCTACACAGGGCCGTGGCTACACCTTC. This rearrangement joins TRBV28 to TRBJ1-2, with D perhaps TRBD1 (6 bases). The CDR3 covers 14 residues. Germline V gene data show CDR1 as MDHEN and CDR2 as SYDVKM. Between the trimmed V and J ends, which lost 3 bases and 7 bases, there was a span of 15 bases.

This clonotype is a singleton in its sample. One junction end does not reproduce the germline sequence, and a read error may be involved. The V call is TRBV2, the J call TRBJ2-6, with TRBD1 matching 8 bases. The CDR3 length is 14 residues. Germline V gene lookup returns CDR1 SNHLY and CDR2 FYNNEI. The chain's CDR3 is CASRTGFGANVLTF. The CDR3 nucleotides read TGTGCTAGCAGGACAGGGTTCGGGGCCAACGTCCTGACTTTC.

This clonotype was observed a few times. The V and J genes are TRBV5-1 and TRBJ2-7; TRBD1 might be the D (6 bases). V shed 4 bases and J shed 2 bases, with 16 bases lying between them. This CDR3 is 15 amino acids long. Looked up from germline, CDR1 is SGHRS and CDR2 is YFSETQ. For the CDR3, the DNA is TGCGCCAGCAGCGGTACAGGGCGTACAGCCTACGAGCAGTACTTC. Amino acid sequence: CASSGTGRTAYEQYF.

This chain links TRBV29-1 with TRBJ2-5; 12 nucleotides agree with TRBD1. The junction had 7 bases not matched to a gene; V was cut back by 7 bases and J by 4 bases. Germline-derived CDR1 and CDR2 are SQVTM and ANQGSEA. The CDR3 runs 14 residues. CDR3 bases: TGCAGCGCCTCGGGACAGGGGGCGCGAGAGACCCAGTACTTC. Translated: CSASGQGARETQYF.

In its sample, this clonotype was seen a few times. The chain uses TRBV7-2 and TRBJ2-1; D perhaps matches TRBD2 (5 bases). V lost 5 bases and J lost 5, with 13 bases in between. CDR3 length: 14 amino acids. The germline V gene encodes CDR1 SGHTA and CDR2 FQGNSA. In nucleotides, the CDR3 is TGTGCCAGCAGCACCTCGTCGGGGAACAATGAGCAGTTCTTC. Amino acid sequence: CASSTSSGNNEQFF.

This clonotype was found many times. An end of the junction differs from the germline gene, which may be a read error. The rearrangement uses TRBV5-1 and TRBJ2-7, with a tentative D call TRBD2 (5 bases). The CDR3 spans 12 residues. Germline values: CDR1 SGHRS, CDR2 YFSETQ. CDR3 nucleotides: TGTGCCAGCAGTCTACGGGACTACGAGCAGTACTTC. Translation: CASSLRDYEQYF. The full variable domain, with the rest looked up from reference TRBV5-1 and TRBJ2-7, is KAGVTQTPRYLIKTRGQQVTLSCSPISGHRSVSWYQQTPGQGLQFLFEYFSETQRNKGNFPGRFSGRQFSNSRSEMNVSTLELGDSALYLCASSLRDYEQYFGPGTRLTVT.

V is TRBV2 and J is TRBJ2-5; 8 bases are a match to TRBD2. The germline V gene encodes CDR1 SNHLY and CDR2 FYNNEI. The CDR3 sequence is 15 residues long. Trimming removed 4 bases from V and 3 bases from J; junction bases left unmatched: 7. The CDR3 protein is CASSGGGLGEETQYF. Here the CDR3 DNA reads TGTGCCAGCAGTGGAGGGGGACTAGGGGAAGAGACCCAGTACTTC.

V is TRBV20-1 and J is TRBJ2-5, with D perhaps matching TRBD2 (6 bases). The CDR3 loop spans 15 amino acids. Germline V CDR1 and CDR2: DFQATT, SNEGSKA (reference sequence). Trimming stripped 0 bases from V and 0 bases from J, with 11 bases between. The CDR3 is CSAREGGRYQETQYF. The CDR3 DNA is TGCAGTGCTAGAGAGGGGGGAAGGTACCAAGAGACCCAGTACTTC.

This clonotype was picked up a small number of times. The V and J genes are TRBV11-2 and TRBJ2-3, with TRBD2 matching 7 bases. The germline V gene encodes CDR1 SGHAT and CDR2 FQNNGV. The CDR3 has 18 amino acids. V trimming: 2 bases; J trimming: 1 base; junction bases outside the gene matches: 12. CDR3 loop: CASSLPRGEDFRTDTQYF. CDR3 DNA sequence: TGTGCCAGCAGCTTACCCCGGGGGGAGGACTTTCGCACAGATACGCAGTATTTT.

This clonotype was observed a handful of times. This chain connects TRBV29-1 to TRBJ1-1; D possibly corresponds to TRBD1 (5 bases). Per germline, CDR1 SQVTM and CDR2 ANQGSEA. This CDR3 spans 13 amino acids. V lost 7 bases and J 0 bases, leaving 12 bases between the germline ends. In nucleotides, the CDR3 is TGCAGCGGAACCGGGGCTTTGAACACTGAAGCTTTCTTT. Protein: CSGTGALNTEAFF.

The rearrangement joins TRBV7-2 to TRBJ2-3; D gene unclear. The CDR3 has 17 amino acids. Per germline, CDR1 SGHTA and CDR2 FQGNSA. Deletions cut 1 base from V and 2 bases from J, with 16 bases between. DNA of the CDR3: TGTGCCAGCAGCTTAGGGCCACGGACGGCCCCCACAGATACGCAGTATTTT. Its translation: CASSLGPRTAPTDTQYF.

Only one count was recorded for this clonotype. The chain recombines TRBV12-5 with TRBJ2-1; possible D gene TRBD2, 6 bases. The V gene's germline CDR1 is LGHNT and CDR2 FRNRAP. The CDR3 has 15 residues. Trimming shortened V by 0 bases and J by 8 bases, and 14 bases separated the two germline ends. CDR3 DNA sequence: TGTGCTAGTGGTTTGGTTGGGGGGATGAGCGATGAGCAGTTCTTC. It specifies CASGLVGGMSDEQFF.

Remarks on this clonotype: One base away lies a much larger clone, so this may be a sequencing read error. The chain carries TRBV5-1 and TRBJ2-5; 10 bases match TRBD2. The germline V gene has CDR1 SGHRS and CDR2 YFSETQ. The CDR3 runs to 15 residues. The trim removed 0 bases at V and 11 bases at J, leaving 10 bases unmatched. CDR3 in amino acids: CASSLVASGGNEQYF. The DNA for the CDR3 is TGCGCCAGCAGCTTGGTGGCTAGCGGGGGAAATGAGCAGTACTTC.

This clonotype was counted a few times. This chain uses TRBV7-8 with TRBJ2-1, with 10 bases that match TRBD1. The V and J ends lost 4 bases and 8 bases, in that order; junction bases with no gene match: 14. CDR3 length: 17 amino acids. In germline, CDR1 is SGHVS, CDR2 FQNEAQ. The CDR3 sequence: CASSSSPGQGRVDEQFF. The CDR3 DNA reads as TGTGCCAGCAGCTCCTCCCCGGGACAGGGGAGGGTCGATGAGCAGTTCTTC.

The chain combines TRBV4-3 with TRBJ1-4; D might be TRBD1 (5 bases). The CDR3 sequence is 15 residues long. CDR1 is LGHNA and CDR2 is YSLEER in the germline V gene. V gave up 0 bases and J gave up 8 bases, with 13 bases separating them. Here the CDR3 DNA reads TGCGCCAGCAGCCAAGATGGACAATCGGAAGAAAAACTGTTTTTT. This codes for CASSQDGQSEEKLFF.

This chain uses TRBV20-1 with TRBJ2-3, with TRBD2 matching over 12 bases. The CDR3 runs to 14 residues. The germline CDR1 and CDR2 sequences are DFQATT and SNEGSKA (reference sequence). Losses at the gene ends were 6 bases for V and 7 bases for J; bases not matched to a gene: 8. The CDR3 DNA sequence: TGCAGTGCCAGGATACTAGCGGGGGGTTATACGCAGTATTTT. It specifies CSARILAGGYTQYF.

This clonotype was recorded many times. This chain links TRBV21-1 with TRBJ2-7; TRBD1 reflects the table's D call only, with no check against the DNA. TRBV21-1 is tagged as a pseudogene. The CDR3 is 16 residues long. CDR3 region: CASSTRQGAVRDEQYF. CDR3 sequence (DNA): TGTGCCAGCAGCACCCGACAGGGGGCGGTTCGCGACGAGCAGTACTTC.

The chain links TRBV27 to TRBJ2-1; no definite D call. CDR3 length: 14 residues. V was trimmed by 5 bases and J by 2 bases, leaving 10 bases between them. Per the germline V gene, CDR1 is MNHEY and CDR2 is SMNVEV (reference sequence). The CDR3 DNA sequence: TGTGCCAGCAGTGTGAGTCAGGCCTACAATGAGCAGTTCTTC. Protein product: CASSVSQAYNEQFF.

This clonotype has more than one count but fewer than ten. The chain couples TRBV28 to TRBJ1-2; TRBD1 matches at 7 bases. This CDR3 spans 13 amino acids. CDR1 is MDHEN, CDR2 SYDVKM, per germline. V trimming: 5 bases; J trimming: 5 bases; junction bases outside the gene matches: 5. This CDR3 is CASSLTGEYGYTF. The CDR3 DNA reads TGTGCCAGCAGTCTCACAGGGGAATATGGCTACACCTTC.

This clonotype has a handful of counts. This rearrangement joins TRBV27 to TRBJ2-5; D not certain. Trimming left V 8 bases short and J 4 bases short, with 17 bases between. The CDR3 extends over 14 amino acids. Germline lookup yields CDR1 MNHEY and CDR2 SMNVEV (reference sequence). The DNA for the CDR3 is TGTGCCAGCGCCCTTTCCCCCCCCGGAGAGACCCAGTACTTC. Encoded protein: CASALSPPGETQYF.